Shown below are 18 T cell receptor beta chains from a single sample sequenced in a study of CD4+ T cells in melanoma. The assay was immunoSEQ multiplex PCR, and TCRdb's table has in-frame clones only and misses some. The table has tens of thousands of clones, roughly 69% seen once; the top ten hold around 5%. Sequencing used tumor tissue. The source is a human donor with melanoma.

This clone occurred once. V gene TRBV28 combines with J gene TRBJ1-5; D remains unclear. The CDR3 is made up of 13 amino acids. The V and J ends lost 2 bases and 4 bases respectively, with 6 bases between them. Germline-derived CDR1 and CDR2 are MDHEN and SYDVKM. CDR3 DNA sequence: TGTGCCAGCAGTTTAGGGTGGAATCAGCCCCAGCATTTT. Translating it yields CASSLGWNQPQHF. Together with reference TRBV28 and TRBJ1-5, the CDR3 gives the full variable domain: DVKVTQSSRYLVKRTGEKVFLECVQDMDHENMFWYRQDPGLGLRLIYFSYDVKMKEKGDIPEGYSVSREKKERFSLILESASTNQTSMYLCASSLGWNQPQHFGDGTRLSIL.

The V and J genes are TRBV5-5 and TRBJ2-1, with D uncertain. CDR3 length: 15 residues. Germline values: CDR1 SGHKS, CDR2 YYEKEE (reference sequence). Trimming removed 0 bases from V and 0 bases from J, with 7 bases in between. The CDR3: CASSLVSYSYNEQFF. As DNA, the CDR3 is TGTGCCAGCAGCTTGGTCAGTTACTCCTACAATGAGCAGTTCTTC.

This clone has just a few counts. The chain is built from TRBV6-5 and TRBJ2-7, with TRBD1 matching 9 bases. Germline V CDR1 and CDR2: MNHEY, SVGAGI. There are 15 residues in the CDR3. V gave up 2 bases and J gave up 5 bases; unmatched junction bases: 7. The chain's CDR3 is CASSYPGTGSDEQYF. For the CDR3, the DNA is TGTGCCAGCAGTTACCCGGGGACAGGGTCGGACGAGCAGTACTTC.

This CDR3 reads CASSQLQGAGDTQYF. The CDR3 DNA sequence: TGTGCCAGCAGCCAACTCCAGGGGGCCGGAGATACGCAGTATTTT. The chain employs TRBV4-2 and TRBJ2-3; 8 nucleotides line up with TRBD1. J gave up 5 bases and V 2 bases, and 6 bases lay outside the gene matches. Germline values: CDR1 LGHNA, CDR2 YNFKEQ. The CDR3 spans 15 residues.

CDR3 residues: CASNRATNEKLFF. The CDR3 DNA reads TGTGCCAGTAACAGGGCAACTAATGAAAAACTGTTTTTT. V gene TRBV2 combines with J gene TRBJ1-4; possible D gene TRBD1, 6 bases. The V and J ends lost 9 bases and 0 bases respectively, with 8 bases between them. Germline-derived CDR1 and CDR2 are SNHLY and FYNNEI. The CDR3 has 13 amino acids.

The chain carries TRBV27 and TRBJ2-1; 11 bases align to TRBD2. The V gene's germline CDR1 is MNHEY and CDR2 SMNVEV (reference sequence). Trimming at V came to 5 bases and at J to 2 bases, leaving 2 bases not matched to a gene. This CDR3 is built from 15 residues. The CDR3 coding sequence is TGTGCCAGCAGTCCGGGACTAGCGGCCTACAATGAGCAGTTCTTC. Translation gives CASSPGLAAYNEQFF.

This clone showed up just a few times. The gene calls are TRBV6-1 and TRBJ1-5; the D is unclear. Trimming stripped 3 bases from V and 4 bases from J, with 10 bases between. This CDR3 spans 14 amino acids. Germline-derived CDR1 and CDR2 are MNHNS and SASEGT. The chain's CDR3 is CASSEGLGNQPQHF. The CDR3 DNA follows: TGTGCCAGCAGTGAGGGGTTGGGGAATCAGCCCCAGCATTTT.

The V and J genes are TRBV11-2 and TRBJ1-6; D may be TRBD1 (5 bases). This CDR3 comprises 12 residues. The V end was cut by 0 bases, the J end by 16 bases, with 10 bases between. Germline-derived CDR1 and CDR2 are SGHAT and FQNNGV. The CDR3 protein is CASSLEGGRLHF. In DNA, the CDR3 is TGTGCCAGCAGCTTAGAGGGGGGGAGGCTCCACTTT.

This clone was detected once. The V call is TRBV11-2, the J call TRBJ2-7; D call uncertain. V was pared by 2 bases and J by 2 bases, with 10 bases between. The germline V gene has CDR1 SGHAT and CDR2 FQNNGV. The CDR3 has 14 amino acids. CDR3 bases: TGTGCCAGCAGCTTATATGGGCTTCCCTACGAGCAGTACTTC. This gives the protein CASSLYGLPYEQYF.

Within the sample, this clone is medium-sized. The chain uses TRBV7-9 and TRBJ1-2; 7 positions agree with TRBD1. The CDR3 consists of 17 residues. The junction had 17 bases not matched to a gene; V was cut back by 5 bases and J by 5 bases. CDR1 and CDR2 (germline): SEHNR, FQNEAQ (reference sequence). CDR3 nucleotide sequence: TGTGCCAGCAGCGAAGACCGACAGGGACGAAGAGGGTATGGCTACACCTTC. This translates into CASSEDRQGRRGYGYTF.

V gene TRBV2 combines with J gene TRBJ2-2; D unresolved. This CDR3 region has 15 residues. V was shortened by 2 bases and J by 4 bases, with 11 bases between the two germline ends. CDR1 and CDR2 from the germline V gene are SNHLY and FYNNEI. CDR3 sequence: CASSELLSSTGELFF. Here the CDR3 DNA reads TGTGCCAGCAGTGAACTTTTGTCCTCCACCGGGGAGCTGTTTTTT.

CDR3 residues: CASSTTSGGWNEKLFF. DNA for the CDR3: TGTGCCAGCAGCACCACCTCGGGGGGGTGGAATGAAAAACTGTTTTTT. The rearrangement joins TRBV11-2 to TRBJ1-4; a weak D match, TRBD1 (5 bases). Trimming cost V 5 bases and J 5 bases, with 18 bases left between them. CDR1 and CDR2 from the germline V gene are SGHAT and FQNNGV. This CDR3 region has 16 residues.

The chain employs TRBV7-9 and TRBJ1-1; 8 positions agree with TRBD1. The length of the CDR3 is 13 residues. V trimming: 2 bases; J trimming: 4 bases; junction bases outside the gene matches: 0. CDR1 and CDR2 from the germline V gene are SEHNR and FQNEAQ (reference sequence). CDR3 bases: TGTGCCAGCAGCTTACAGGGGGCCACTGAAGCTTTCTTT. This encodes CASSLQGATEAFF. The whole variable domain, filled in from reference TRBV7-9 and TRBJ1-1, reads DTGVSQNPRHKITKRGQNVTFRCDPISEHNRLYWYRQTLGQGPEFLTYFQNEAQLEKSRLLSDRFSAERPKGSFSTLEIQRTEQGDSAMYLCASSLQGATEAFFGQGTRLTVV.

The gene calls are TRBV4-2 and TRBJ1-5, with D possibly TRBD1 on 6 matching bases. The CDR3 is made up of 18 amino acids. The V end was cut by 1 base, the J end by 8 bases, with 24 bases between. Germline CDR1 LGHNA, CDR2 YNFKEQ. CDR3 region: CASSQAYTDSRVVEPQHF. The CDR3 DNA reads as TGTGCCAGCAGCCAAGCGTACACGGACAGCCGTGTGGTAGAGCCCCAGCATTTT.

The rearrangement uses TRBV4-1 and TRBJ1-2; D call uncertain. The V gene lost 3 bases and the J gene lost 1 base, with 9 bases spanning the gap. Germline values: CDR1 MGHRA, CDR2 YSYEKL. CDR3 length: 14 residues. The CDR3 sequence: CASSHPYDNYGYTF. CDR3 in DNA: TGCGCCAGCAGCCACCCATATGATAACTATGGCTACACCTTC.

This clone was detected many times. The CDR3 DNA follows: TGTGCCAGCTCACCTACCTCCGGGACAGGGGGTTATTTTAGCAATCAGCCCCAGCATTTT. It codes for CASSPTSGTGGYFSNQPQHF. This sequence joins TRBV18 and TRBJ1-5, with 11 nucleotides matching TRBD1. The CDR3 is made up of 20 amino acids. CDR1 is KGHSH and CDR2 is LQKENI in the germline V gene. V gave up 3 bases and J gave up 0 bases; unmatched junction bases: 13.

The CDR3 DNA is TGTGCCAGCAGCTTGGATAGATTCGGCAGGATGAATTCACCCCTCCACTTT. Its translation: CASSLDRFGRMNSPLHF. The chain uses TRBV5-6 and TRBJ1-6, with no clear D. This CDR3 is built from 17 residues. Trimming shortened V by 0 bases and J by 7 bases, and 17 bases separated the two germline ends. Germline V gene data show CDR1 as SGHDT and CDR2 as YYEEEE.

The V and J genes are TRBV15 and TRBJ2-1, with TRBD2 matching 7 bases. CDR3 length: 14 residues. Germline V lookup: CDR1 LNHNV, CDR2 YYDKDF (reference sequence). J lost 8 bases, V lost 0 bases, and 4 bases had no gene match. In DNA, the CDR3 is TGTGCCACCAGCAGAGATCACGGGGGGTATGAGCAGTTCTTC. This encodes CATSRDHGGYEQFF.